These 24 T cell receptor beta chains were sequenced from one sample in a study of T cell responses to AZD1222 COVID-19 vaccine (dated by TCRdb to the early 2020s). Per the publication, the time point label means: baseline before first vaccination. Receptor libraries were prepared by the immunoSEQ multiplex PCR assay. Not all clones reach the TCRdb copy of this immuneACCESS table, which keeps in-frame sequences only. Checked studies attribute under half of the gap to unresolved V genes and leave the rest unexplained. The sample table shows 130,000 to 150,000 clones, and 85% to 95% are seen once. Of the sample, under 2% falls within the top ten clones. Sequencing was performed on peripheral blood, taken on day 0 of AZD1222 vaccination. All receptors come from an adult in good health.

The genes are TRBV19 and TRBJ1-2; possible D gene TRBD1, 5 bases. The CDR3 is 13 residues long. With 2 bases removed from V and 4 bases from J, the gap between germline ends came to 8 bases. Germline-derived CDR1 and CDR2 are LNHDA and SQIVND (reference sequence). This CDR3 reads CASSIRGGYGYTF. For the CDR3, the DNA is TGTGCCAGTAGTATAAGGGGCGGCTATGGCTACACCTTC.

The chain recombines TRBV5-1 with TRBJ1-5; weak D call: TRBD1 (6 bases). Trimming removed 3 bases from V and 6 bases from J, with 10 bases in between. Per germline, CDR1 SGHRS and CDR2 YFSETQ. The CDR3 is 13 residues long. CDR3 DNA: TGCGCCAGCAGCTCGGGGGGCAGTCAGCCCCAGCATTTT. This sequence encodes CASSSGGSQPQHF.

This sequence joins TRBV3-1 (or the pseudogene TRBV3-2) and TRBJ1-5; no clear D gene. Germline V gives CDR1 LGHDT, CDR2 YNNKEL (reference sequence). Trimming removed 7 bases at V and 3 bases at J, with 13 bases between. CDR3 length equals 14 residues. CDR3 residues: CASNGLGFNQPQHF. CDR3 bases: TGTGCCAGCAATGGACTTGGCTTCAATCAGCCCCAGCATTTT.

The gene calls are TRBV18 and TRBJ2-4, with 7 bases that match TRBD1. This CDR3 has 13 amino acids. Trimming at V came to 8 bases and at J to 8 bases, leaving 9 bases not matched to a gene. The V gene's germline CDR1 is KGHSH and CDR2 LQKENI. The CDR3, as DNA: TGTGCCAGCAACAGGGGCGAGGAGGACATTCAGTACTTC. This gives the protein CASNRGEEDIQYF.

This rearrangement joins TRBV6-1 to TRBJ2-5, with 10 bases matching TRBD2. The ends lost 3 bases at V and 1 base at J; junction bases unmatched: 2. In germline, CDR1 is MNHNS, CDR2 SASEGT. There are 15 residues in the CDR3. CDR3 loop: CASSELAGAQETQYF. DNA of the CDR3: TGTGCCAGCAGTGAGCTAGCGGGGGCCCAAGAGACCCAGTACTTC.

The genes are TRBV27 and TRBJ2-5; TRBD1 matches at 7 bases. The CDR3 has 13 residues. Germline V gene lookup returns CDR1 MNHEY and CDR2 SMNVEV (reference sequence). V gave up 6 bases and J gave up 0 bases; unmatched junction bases: 1. CDR3 DNA sequence: TGTGCCAGCAGGGGACAGTACCAAGAGACCCAGTACTTC. Its translation: CASRGQYQETQYF.

V is TRBV5-4 and J is TRBJ2-2; 8 nucleotides match TRBD1. CDR3 length: 16 amino acids. CDR1 SGHNT and CDR2 YYREEE come from the germline V gene (reference sequence). J was trimmed by 3 bases and V by 4 bases; bases with no gene match: 8. The DNA for the CDR3 is TGTGCCAGCAGCAAACCGACAGGGGTTGACACCGGGGAGCTGTTTTTT. This sequence encodes CASSKPTGVDTGELFF.

The V gene is TRBV18, the J gene TRBJ1-1, with D tentatively TRBD1 (5 bases). V was clipped by 3 bases and J by 5 bases, with 13 bases between them. This CDR3 region has 14 residues. CDR1 and CDR2 (germline): KGHSH, LQKENI. The chain's CDR3 is CASSPGQGQTEAFF. DNA of the CDR3: TGTGCCAGCTCACCTGGCCAGGGTCAAACTGAAGCTTTCTTT.

The V and J genes are TRBV5-1 and TRBJ2-1; TRBD1 matches at 10 bases. The CDR3 consists of 15 residues. Germline V lookup: CDR1 SGHRS, CDR2 YFSETQ. V dropped 2 bases and J dropped 9; count of bases not matched to a gene: 8. In nucleotides, the CDR3 is TGCGCCAGCAGCTTAATGGGACAGGGGAGTAGTGAGCAGTTCTTC. Residues: CASSLMGQGSSEQFF.

The V call is TRBV10-2, the J call TRBJ2-5, with 10 bases fitting TRBD2. This CDR3 contains 18 residues. Germline CDR1 reads WSHSY; CDR2 reads SAAADI. Trimming cost V 2 bases and J 1 base; bases outside gene matches: 10. The CDR3 loop reads CASSEGLAGVMSQETQYF. The CDR3 nucleotides read TGCGCCAGCAGTGAGGGTCTAGCGGGGGTTATGTCCCAAGAGACCCAGTACTTC.

This chain links TRBV12-3 or TRBV12-4 with TRBJ2-1; the D gene is possibly TRBD2 (6 bases). CDR3 size: 13 residues. The germline V and J ends were trimmed by 7 bases and 7 bases, with 14 bases remaining between them. The CDR3 loop is CASTPGGMNEQFF. The CDR3 coding sequence is TGTGCCAGCACCCCAGGCGGGATGAATGAGCAGTTCTTC.

This clone was recorded only once. The chain uses TRBV3-1 (or the pseudogene TRBV3-2) and TRBJ2-1, with D tentatively TRBD2 (6 bases). From germline, CDR1 is LGHDT and CDR2 YNNKEL (reference sequence). V was trimmed by 2 bases and J by 7 bases, leaving 15 bases between them. This CDR3 is 15 amino acids long. The CDR3 reads CASSQMGFGGNEQFF. The CDR3 DNA sequence: TGTGCCAGCAGCCAAATGGGGTTCGGGGGAAATGAGCAGTTCTTC.

V is TRBV6-5 and J is TRBJ2-5, with D possibly called TRBD1 or TRBD2 (5 bases each). The germline V and J ends were trimmed by 5 bases and 6 bases, with 13 bases remaining between them. The V gene's germline CDR1 is MNHEY and CDR2 SVGAGI. The CDR3 consists of 13 residues. CDR3: CASSPPGRKTQYF. In nucleotides, the CDR3 is TGTGCCAGCAGTCCCCCGGGGCGAAAGACCCAGTACTTC.

This rearrangement joins TRBV5-4 to TRBJ1-2, with D perhaps matching TRBD1 (6 bases). Trimming pared 1 base from V and 8 bases from J, leaving 12 bases between. CDR1 is SGHNT, CDR2 YYREEE, per germline (reference sequence). This CDR3 has 13 amino acids. The CDR3 region has the DNA TGTGCCAGCAGCTTGCTCAGGGGACTGGGCTACACCTTC. As protein: CASSLLRGLGYTF.

Worth noting for this clone: A read error may account for a junction end that differs from germline. This chain joins TRBV5-6 and TRBJ2-1, with D perhaps matching TRBD1 (6 bases). CDR1 and CDR2 from the germline V gene are SGHDT and YYEEEE. CDR3 size: 14 residues. CDR3: CVSSSHWGHNEQFF. In DNA form, the CDR3 reads TGTGTCAGCAGCTCCCATTGGGGGCACAATGAGCAGTTCTTC. Supplemented by reference TRBV5-6 and TRBJ2-1, the full variable domain reads DAGVTQSPTHLIKTRGQQVTLRCSPKSGHDTVSWYQQALGQGPQFIFQYYEEEERQRGNFPDRFSGHQFPNYSSELNVNALLLGDSALYLCVSSSHWGHNEQFFGPGTRLTVL.

V usage is TRBV10-3 and J usage is TRBJ1-3; no clear D gene. There are 14 residues in the CDR3. V was trimmed by 6 bases and J by 0 bases, leaving 9 bases between them. Germline loops: CDR1 ENHRY, CDR2 SYGVKD. The CDR3 reads CAIRVMASGNTIYF. Here the CDR3 DNA reads TGTGCCATCAGGGTCATGGCCTCTGGAAACACCATATATTTT.

This rearrangement joins TRBV7-3 to TRBJ1-1; D unresolved. Deletions cut 4 bases from V and 4 bases from J, with 10 bases between. Germline V gene lookup returns CDR1 SGHTA and CDR2 FQGTGA. The CDR3 is 13 residues long. The CDR3 bases are TGTGCCAGCAGCTCACAAGGAGGCACTGAAGCTTTCTTT. Amino acid sequence: CASSSQGGTEAFF.

Here the CDR3 reads CSARSVAEAFF. The CDR3 DNA sequence: TGCAGTGCTAGGTCGGTGGCTGAAGCTTTCTTT. V usage is TRBV20-1 and J usage is TRBJ1-1; no definite D call. Germline CDR1 reads DFQATT; CDR2 reads SNEGSKA (reference sequence). There are 11 residues in the CDR3. Trimming stripped 3 bases from V and 6 bases from J, with 8 bases between.

Comment on this clone: Relative to the germline gene, one junction end is altered; a read error may explain this. This chain joins TRBV5-1 and TRBJ1-1; 12 bases are shared with TRBD1. This CDR3 comprises 14 residues. Germline V gene sequence: CDR1 SGHRS, CDR2 YFSETQ. CDR3 DNA: TGCGCCACCAGCCGGGACAGGGGGCACACTGAAGCTTTCTTT. Translated, it gives CATSRDRGHTEAFF. Complete variable domain (other parts from reference TRBV5-1 and TRBJ1-1): KAGVTQTPRYLIKTRGQQVTLSCSPISGHRSVSWYQQTPGQGLQFLFEYFSETQRNKGNFPGRFSGRQFSNSRSEMNVSTLELGDSALYLCATSRDRGHTEAFFGQGTRLTVV.

V usage is TRBV27 and J usage is TRBJ2-5; D gene uncertain. Trimming took 6 bases from V and 5 from J, leaving 16 bases between them. Germline lookup yields CDR1 MNHEY and CDR2 SMNVEV (reference sequence). CDR3 length: 14 residues. As DNA, the CDR3 is TGTGCCAGCAGAGTAGAAAGGTCAAGGGAGACCCAGTACTTC. Amino acid sequence: CASRVERSRETQYF.

This chain links TRBV5-1 with TRBJ1-1, with TRBD1 identical over 10 bases. The CDR3 runs 17 residues. The V gene end was trimmed by 4 bases and the J gene end by 1 base; junction bases not matched to a gene: 10. CDR1 is SGHRS, CDR2 YFSETQ, per germline. This chain's CDR3 is CASSTGTGVKGNTEAFF. The CDR3 DNA reads as TGCGCCAGCAGCACCGGGACAGGGGTGAAAGGGAACACTGAAGCTTTCTTT.

The gene calls are TRBV19 and TRBJ1-4; a weak D match, TRBD1 (5 bases). Germline lookup yields CDR1 LNHDA and CDR2 SQIVND (reference sequence). There are 16 residues in the CDR3. V lost 5 bases, J lost 6 bases, and 19 bases lay in between. Here the CDR3 reads CASSSIYGGTDEKLFF. The CDR3 DNA is TGTGCCAGTAGTTCGATTTACGGAGGGACGGATGAAAAACTGTTTTTT.

The rearrangement uses TRBV18 and TRBJ1-2, with 8 bases fitting TRBD1. Trimming cost V 3 bases and J 2 bases; bases outside gene matches: 11. Germline V lookup: CDR1 KGHSH, CDR2 LQKENI. The length of the CDR3 is 17 residues. CDR3 residues: CASSPGTGFTTNYGYTF. The CDR3 DNA is TGTGCCAGCTCACCCGGGACAGGCTTTACCACGAACTATGGCTACACCTTC.

This chain joins TRBV3-1 (or the pseudogene TRBV3-2) and TRBJ1-4; D call uncertain. Trimming pared 4 bases from V and 4 bases from J, leaving 10 bases between. Germline values: CDR1 LGHDT, CDR2 YNNKEL (reference sequence). There are 14 residues in the CDR3. CDR3 residues: CASSLWTGNEKLFF. CDR3 coding DNA: TGTGCCAGCAGCCTTTGGACGGGTAATGAAAAACTGTTTTTT.